This TCR beta chain was identified during a study of blood T cell repertoires in COVID-19 (dated by TCRdb to about 2020). Context from the whole study: Samples from collaborators originated in the United States, Italy and Spain and spanned both the acute and convalescent phases of COVID-19. The prospective study material was composed of cDNA or gDNA derived from T cells, B-cell-depleted T cells, or PBMCs. Deeply sampled blood TCRbeta repertoires from subjects exposed to, actively infected with, or recovered from COVID-19 were included in the dataset. The repertoires were released in a freely available public database intended as a resource for research on the immune response to SARS-CoV-2. Samples were obtained from the ongoing ImmuneRACE study (first 160 participants) and from 950 to 1,500 subjects provided by 6 global collaborators. Sample metadata almost always included a de-identified subject ID, COVID-19 status, age in years and sex. Where HLA class I and class II types were available, the types were taken from metadata supplied by the sample provider, not from assay-based typing.

To note about this clone: Its antigen is still unknown. No base quality information exists; no much larger clone differs at one position.

In Seattle, one collaborating source enrolled patients while the infection was active and tracked those patients longitudinally over the course of disease. The collaborating institutions used their own protocols to collect whole blood in K2EDTA tubes. For TCRbeta analysis, collaborators shipped samples in one of three forms: frozen whole blood, isolated PBMCs, or DNA extracted from either of those sample types. TCRbeta CDR3 regions were amplified from genomic DNA using the immunoSEQ Assay, a bias-controlled multiplex PCR. The study's own analysis went as follows. Within the assay, amplification of reference gene primers was used to estimate how many nucleated cells each sample contained. To quantify the absolute abundance of each unique TCRbeta CDR3 rearrangement, sequence reads were collapsed and filtered. For each sample, productive Simpson clonality was calculated as the square root of Simpson's diversity index over productive rearrangements. TCRdb mirrors the immuneACCESS table, restricted to in-frame sequences. Some clones are absent from its copies; in checked studies, under half trace to an unresolved V gene, and the reason for the others is unknown. V, J and clone size were drawn from that table, and D and trimming were deduced from the DNA. Within this sample are hundreds of thousands of clones, with roughly nine tenths of them counted one time only. Of the sample, 0.75% to 0.9% falls within the top ten clones.

Study-wide findings and limitations: Clinical and demographic metadata were provided uncurated, with the amount varying by source and participant.

Sequenced sample: peripheral blood. The TCR sequence derives from a man between 18 and 29 years old with COVID-19, enrolled during active disease.

For the CDR3, the sequence is CASSAGEEEQYF. The bases read TGTGCCAGCAGCGCCGGGGAGGAGGAGCAGTACTTC. Recombination connected TRBV9 to TRBJ2-7, and the D gene may be TRBD2, 6 bases matching. The trim is 3 bases for V and 7 bases for J, with a gap of 11 bases between the germline ends. CDR1 and CDR2, per the germline V gene, are SGDLS and YYNGEE. Its CDR3 holds 12 amino acids, cysteine through phenylalanine. Solely the CDR3 DNA is kept, with 36 bases framed from the first base.